This T cell receptor (beta chain) was retrieved from a study of OX40 agonist ivuxolimab in advanced cancers. The repertoire was sequenced with immunoSEQ multiplex PCR; TCRdb's copy has only in-frame clones and lacks some. The sample lists about 62,000 clones, 85% occurring once. Comment on this clone: Its antigen is not identified.

Points from the study as a whole: Both blood CD4+ and CD8+ T cells showed clonal growth by week 6 at 0.1 to 3.0 mg/kg. Expanded clones were, on average, more numerous among CD8+ T cells than CD4+.

Sample: CD4+ or CD8+ T cells sorted from blood, taken in a trial of the OX40 agonist ivuxolimab. The sequence came from an adult with an advanced solid tumor such as melanoma, head and neck, liver or kidney cancer.

This chain's CDR3 is CASSGTGTDTQYF. The CDR3 DNA follows: TGTGCCAGCAGTGGAACAGGCACAGATACGCAGTATTTT. The V gene is TRBV6-4, the J gene TRBJ2-3; D is unresolved. The germline V gene encodes CDR1 MRHNA and CDR2 SNTAGT. The CDR3 runs to 13 residues. Trimming pared 4 bases from V and 1 base from J, leaving 6 bases between.